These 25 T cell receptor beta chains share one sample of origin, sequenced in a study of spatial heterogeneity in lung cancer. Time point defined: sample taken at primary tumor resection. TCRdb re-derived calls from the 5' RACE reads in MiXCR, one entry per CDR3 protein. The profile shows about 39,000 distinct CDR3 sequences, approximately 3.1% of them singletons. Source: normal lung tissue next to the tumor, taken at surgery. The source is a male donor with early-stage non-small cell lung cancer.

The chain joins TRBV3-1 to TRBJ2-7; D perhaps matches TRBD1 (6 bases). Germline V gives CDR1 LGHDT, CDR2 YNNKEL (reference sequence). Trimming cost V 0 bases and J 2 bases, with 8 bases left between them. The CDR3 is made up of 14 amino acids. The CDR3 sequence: CASSQDWGPYEQYF. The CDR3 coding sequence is TGTGCCAGCAGCCAAGACTGGGGGCCCTACGAGCAGTACTTC.

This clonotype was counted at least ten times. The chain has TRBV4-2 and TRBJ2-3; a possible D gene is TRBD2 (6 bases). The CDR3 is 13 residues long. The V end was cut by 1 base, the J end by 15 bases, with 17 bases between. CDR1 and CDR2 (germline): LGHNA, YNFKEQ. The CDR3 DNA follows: TGTGCCAGCAGCCAAGCGGACGGACGGGGGACTTATTTT. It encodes CASSQADGRGTYF.

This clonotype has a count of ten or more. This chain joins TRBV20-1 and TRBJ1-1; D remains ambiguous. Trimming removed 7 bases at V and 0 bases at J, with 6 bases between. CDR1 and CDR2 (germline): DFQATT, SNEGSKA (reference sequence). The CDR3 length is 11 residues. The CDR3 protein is CSGLLNTEAFF. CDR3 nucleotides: TGCAGTGGACTTTTGAACACTGAAGCTTTCTTT.

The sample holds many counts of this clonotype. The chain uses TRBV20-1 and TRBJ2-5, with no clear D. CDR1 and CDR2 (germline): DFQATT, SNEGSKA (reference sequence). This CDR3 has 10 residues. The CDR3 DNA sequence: TGCAGCGCAGGCCAAGAGACCCAGTACTTC. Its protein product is CSAGQETQYF.

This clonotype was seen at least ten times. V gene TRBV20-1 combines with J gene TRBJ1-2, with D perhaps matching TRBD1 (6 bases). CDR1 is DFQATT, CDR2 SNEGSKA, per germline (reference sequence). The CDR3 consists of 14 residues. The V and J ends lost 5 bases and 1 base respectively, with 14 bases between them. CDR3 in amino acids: CSAQQGPYNYGYTF. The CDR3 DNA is TGCAGTGCTCAACAGGGCCCCTATAACTATGGCTACACCTTC.

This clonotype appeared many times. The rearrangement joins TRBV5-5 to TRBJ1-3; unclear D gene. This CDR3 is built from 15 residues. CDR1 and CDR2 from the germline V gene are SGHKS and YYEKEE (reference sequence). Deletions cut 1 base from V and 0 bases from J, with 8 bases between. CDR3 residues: CASSLSPSSGNTIYF. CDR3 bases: TGTGCCAGCAGCTTGTCCCCAAGCTCTGGAAACACCATATATTTT.

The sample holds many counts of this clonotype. CDR3 protein: CASLREIEAFF. The CDR3 nucleotides read TGTGCCAGCTTAAGAGAGATTGAAGCTTTCTTT. The chain uses TRBV2 and TRBJ1-1; D ambiguous. CDR1 and CDR2 from the germline V gene are SNHLY and FYNNEI. The CDR3 extends over 11 amino acids. V was pared by 8 bases and J by 7 bases, with 11 bases between.

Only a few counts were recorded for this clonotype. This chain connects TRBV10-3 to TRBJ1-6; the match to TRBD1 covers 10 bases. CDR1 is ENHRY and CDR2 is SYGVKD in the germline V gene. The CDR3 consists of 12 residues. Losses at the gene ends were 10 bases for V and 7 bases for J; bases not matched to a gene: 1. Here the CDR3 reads CATTGGNSPLHF. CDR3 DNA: TGTGCCACGACAGGGGGCAATTCACCCCTCCACTTT.

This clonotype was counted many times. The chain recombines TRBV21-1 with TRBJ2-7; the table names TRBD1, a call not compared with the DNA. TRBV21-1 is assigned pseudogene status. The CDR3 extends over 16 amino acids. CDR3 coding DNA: TGTGCCAGCAGCAAAAGACTTCGACAGCTCTCCTACGAGCAGTACTTC. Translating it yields CASSKRLRQLSYEQYF.

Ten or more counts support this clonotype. The CDR3 nucleotides read TGCGCCAGCAGCTTGGACTGGAACTATGGCTACACCTTC. Translation gives CASSLDWNYGYTF. This chain uses TRBV5-1 with TRBJ1-2; D unclear. Germline loops: CDR1 SGHRS, CDR2 YFSETQ. With 0 bases removed from V and 2 bases from J, the gap between germline ends came to 5 bases. The CDR3 extends over 13 amino acids.

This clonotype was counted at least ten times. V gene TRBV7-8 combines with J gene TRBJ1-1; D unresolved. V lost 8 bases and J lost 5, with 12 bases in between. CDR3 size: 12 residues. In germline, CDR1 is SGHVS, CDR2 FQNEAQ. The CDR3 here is CASSLSRTEAFF. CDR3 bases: TGTGCCAGCTCACTCTCAAGGACTGAAGCTTTCTTT.

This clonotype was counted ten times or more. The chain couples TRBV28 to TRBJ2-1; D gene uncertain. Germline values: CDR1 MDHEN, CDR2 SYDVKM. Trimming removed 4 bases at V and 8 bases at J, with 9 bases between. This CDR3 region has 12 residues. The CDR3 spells CASSSSWYEQFF. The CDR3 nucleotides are TGTGCCAGCAGTTCGAGTTGGTATGAGCAGTTCTTC. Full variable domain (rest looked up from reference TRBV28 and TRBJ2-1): DVKVTQSSRYLVKRTGEKVFLECVQDMDHENMFWYRQDPGLGLRLIYFSYDVKMKEKGDIPEGYSVSREKKERFSLILESASTNQTSMYLCASSSSWYEQFFGPGTRLTVL.

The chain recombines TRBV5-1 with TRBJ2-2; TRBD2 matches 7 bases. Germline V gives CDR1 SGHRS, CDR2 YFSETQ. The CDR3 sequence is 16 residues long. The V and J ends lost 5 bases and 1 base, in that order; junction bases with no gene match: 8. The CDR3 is CASSFRGTMNTGELFF. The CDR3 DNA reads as TGCGCCAGCAGTTTTCGTGGGACTATGAACACCGGGGAGCTGTTTTTT. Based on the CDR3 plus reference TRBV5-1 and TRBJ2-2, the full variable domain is KAGVTQTPRYLIKTRGQQVTLSCSPISGHRSVSWYQQTPGQGLQFLFEYFSETQRNKGNFPGRFSGRQFSNSRSEMNVSTLELGDSALYLCASSFRGTMNTGELFFGEGSRLTVL.

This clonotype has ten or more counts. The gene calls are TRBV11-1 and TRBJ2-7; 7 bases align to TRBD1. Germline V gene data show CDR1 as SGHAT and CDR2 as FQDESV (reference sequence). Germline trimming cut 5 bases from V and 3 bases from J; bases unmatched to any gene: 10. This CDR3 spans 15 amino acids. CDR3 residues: CASSRDRVPHYEQYF. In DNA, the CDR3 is TGTGCCAGCAGCCGTGACAGGGTCCCCCACTACGAGCAGTACTTC.

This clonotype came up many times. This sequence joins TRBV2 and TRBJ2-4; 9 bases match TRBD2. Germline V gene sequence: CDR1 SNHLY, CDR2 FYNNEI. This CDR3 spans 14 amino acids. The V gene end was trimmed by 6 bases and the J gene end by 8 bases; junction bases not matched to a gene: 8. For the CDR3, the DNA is TGTGCCAGCAGCTTTAGCGGGAGCCCGGACATTCAGTACTTC. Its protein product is CASSFSGSPDIQYF.

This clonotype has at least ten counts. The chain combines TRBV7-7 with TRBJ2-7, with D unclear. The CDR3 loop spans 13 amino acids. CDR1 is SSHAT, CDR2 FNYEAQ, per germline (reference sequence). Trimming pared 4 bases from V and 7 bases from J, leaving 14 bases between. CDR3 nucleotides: TGTGCCAGCAGCTCGGACGGCTTCGGGGAGCAGTACTTC. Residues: CASSSDGFGEQYF.

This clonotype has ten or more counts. CDR3 in amino acids: CASSLIMGQGAGELFF. CDR3 DNA: TGTGCCAGCAGCTTAATCATGGGACAGGGGGCCGGGGAGCTGTTTTTT. The gene calls are TRBV11-2 and TRBJ2-2, with 11 positions matching TRBD1. Germline-derived CDR1 and CDR2 are SGHAT and FQNNGV. Trimming at V came to 2 bases and at J to 6 bases, leaving 5 bases not matched to a gene. This CDR3 is built from 16 residues.

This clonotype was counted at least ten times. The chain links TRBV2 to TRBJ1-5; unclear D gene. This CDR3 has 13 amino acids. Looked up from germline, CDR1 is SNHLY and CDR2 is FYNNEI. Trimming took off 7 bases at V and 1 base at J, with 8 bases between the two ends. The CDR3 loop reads CASNTISNQPQHF. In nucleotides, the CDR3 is TGTGCCAGCAACACAATCAGCAATCAGCCCCAGCATTTT.

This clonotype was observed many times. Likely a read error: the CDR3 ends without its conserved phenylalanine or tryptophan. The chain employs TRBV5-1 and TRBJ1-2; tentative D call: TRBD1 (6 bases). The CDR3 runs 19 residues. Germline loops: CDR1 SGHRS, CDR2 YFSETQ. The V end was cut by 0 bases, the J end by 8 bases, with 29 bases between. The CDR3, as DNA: TGCGCCAGCAGCTTGGGGATGAAACCTATACAGGGCTTGGACCCGGGCTACACCCTC. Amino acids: CASSLGMKPIQGLDPGYTL.

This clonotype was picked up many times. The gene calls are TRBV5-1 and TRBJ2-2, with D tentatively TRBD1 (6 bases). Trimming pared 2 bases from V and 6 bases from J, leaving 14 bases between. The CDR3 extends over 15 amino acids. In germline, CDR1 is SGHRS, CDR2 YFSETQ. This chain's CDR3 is CASSFGQTLAGELFF. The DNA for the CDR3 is TGCGCCAGCAGCTTCGGACAGACTTTGGCCGGGGAGCTGTTTTTT.

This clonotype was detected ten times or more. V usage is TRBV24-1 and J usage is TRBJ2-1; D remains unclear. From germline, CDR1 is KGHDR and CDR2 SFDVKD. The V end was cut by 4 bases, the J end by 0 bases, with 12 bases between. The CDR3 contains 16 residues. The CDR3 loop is CATSELTGFSYNEQFF. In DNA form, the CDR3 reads TGTGCCACCAGTGAATTGACGGGCTTCTCCTACAATGAGCAGTTCTTC.

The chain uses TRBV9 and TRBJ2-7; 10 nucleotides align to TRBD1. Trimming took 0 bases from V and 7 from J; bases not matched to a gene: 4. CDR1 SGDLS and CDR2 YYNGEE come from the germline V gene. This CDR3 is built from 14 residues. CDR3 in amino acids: CASSVGDRGWEQYF. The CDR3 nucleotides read TGTGCCAGCAGCGTAGGGGACAGGGGATGGGAGCAGTACTTC.

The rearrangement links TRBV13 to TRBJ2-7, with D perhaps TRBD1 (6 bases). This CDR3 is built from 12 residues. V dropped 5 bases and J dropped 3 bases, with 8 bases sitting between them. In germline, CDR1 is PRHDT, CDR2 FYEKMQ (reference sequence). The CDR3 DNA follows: TGTGCCAGCAGCGAAGGGGGCTACGAGCAGTACTTC. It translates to CASSEGGYEQYF.

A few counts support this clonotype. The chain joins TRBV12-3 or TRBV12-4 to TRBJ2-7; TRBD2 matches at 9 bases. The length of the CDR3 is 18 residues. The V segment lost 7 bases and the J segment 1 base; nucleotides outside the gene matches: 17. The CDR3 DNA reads TGTGCCAGCACCAAAGGACTTCCGGAAGCGGGGGGATCCTACGAGCAGTACTTC. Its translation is CASTKGLPEAGGSYEQYF.

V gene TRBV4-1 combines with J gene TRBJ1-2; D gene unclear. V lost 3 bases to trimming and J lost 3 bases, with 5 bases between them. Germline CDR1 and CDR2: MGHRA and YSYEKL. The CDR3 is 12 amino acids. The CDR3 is CASSQTYYGYTF. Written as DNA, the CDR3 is TGCGCCAGCAGCCAGACTTACTATGGCTACACCTTC.